These T cell receptor beta chains were read from a single sample in a study of blood T cell repertoires in COVID-19. Using immunoSEQ multiplex PCR, the repertoire was profiled, and TCRdb retains in-frame clones only, with some absent. The data hold 86,000 or so clones, with about 95% observed a single time. The sequenced material came from peripheral blood. The receptors originated from a human donor with active COVID-19. The donor label of this sample is uncertain. Each CDR3 is given with its conserved first and last residue. D genes are given only for firm matches. Clone size is not always given. Where it is, it says once, few, many or a class for expanded clones.

D: TRBD1; size: once; J: TRBJ1-1; V: TRBV3-1/TRBV3-2; CDR3: CASSQGQGANTEAFF; DNA: TGTGCCAGCAGCCAAGGGCAGGGGGCGAACACTGAAGCTTTCTTT
D: TRBD1; size: -; J: TRBJ1-2; V: TRBV5-8; CDR3: CASSQRVRGQAYGYTF; DNA: TGTGCCAGCAGCCAACGGGTTAGGGGACAGGCCTATGGCTACACCTTC
D: TRBD1; size: -; J: TRBJ1-2; V: TRBV2; CDR3: CASHPRGQGLRRGGYTF; DNA: TGTGCCAGTCACCCCCGGGGACAGGGCCTCCGTCGGGGCGGCTACACCTTC
D: TRBD2; size: once; J: TRBJ2-1; V: TRBV24-1; CDR3: CATSEGTSGRARGEQFF; DNA: TGTGCCACCAGTGAGGGGACTAGCGGGAGGGCCAGGGGTGAGCAGTTCTTC
D: TRBD2; size: -; J: TRBJ2-5; V: TRBV25-1; CDR3: CASSDPLAGEETQYF; DNA: TGTGCCAGCAGCGACCCCTTAGCGGGGGAAGAGACCCAGTACTTC
D: TRBD1; size: -; J: TRBJ2-6; V: TRBV13; CDR3: CASSPIPGQKDSGANVLTF; DNA: TGTGCCAGCAGCCCAATCCCGGGACAGAAAGACTCTGGGGCCAACGTCCTGACTTTC
D: -; size: -; J: TRBJ2-7; V: TRBV5-1; CDR3: CASTLAPVSYEQYF; DNA: TGCGCCAGCACCCTAGCCCCGGTCTCCTACGAGCAGTACTTC
D: -; size: -; J: TRBJ1-2; V: TRBV6-1; CDR3: CASSERGYGYTF; DNA: TGTGCCAGCAGTGAACGGGGCTATGGCTACACCTTC
D: TRBD1; size: -; J: TRBJ2-7; V: TRBV4-2; CDR3: CASSQEGQGSPYEQYF; DNA: TGTGCCAGCAGCCAAGAGGGACAGGGTTCGCCCTACGAGCAGTACTTC
D: -; size: -; J: TRBJ1-1; V: TRBV7-2; CDR3: CASSLVGAAARAFF; DNA: TGTGCCAGCAGCTTAGTAGGGGCGGCCGCTCGGGCTTTCTTT
D: -; size: -; J: TRBJ2-7; V: TRBV29-1; CDR3: CSVGVQGYEQYF; DNA: TGCAGCGTTGGAGTACAGGGCTACGAGCAGTACTTC
D: TRBD1; size: once; J: TRBJ2-5; V: TRBV5-6; CDR3: CASSLAGGKETQYF; DNA: TGTGCCAGCAGCTTGGCAGGGGGTAAAGAGACCCAGTACTTC
D: -; size: -; J: TRBJ2-7; V: TRBV4-3; CDR3: CASSQALPQGSPYEQYF; DNA: TGCGCCAGCAGCCAAGCTCTCCCCCAGGGATCGCCCTACGAGCAGTACTTC
D: -; size: -; J: TRBJ1-6; V: TRBV27; CDR3: CASSWRDSPLHF; DNA: TGTGCCAGCAGTTGGAGGGATTCACCCCTCCACTTT
D: TRBD1; size: once; J: TRBJ2-3; V: TRBV3-1/TRBV3-2; CDR3: CASSLRSGGADTQYF; DNA: TGTGCCAGCAGTCTCCGTTCAGGGGGAGCTGATACGCAGTATTTT
D: TRBD1; size: -; J: TRBJ2-7; V: TRBV5-1; CDR3: CASRGRTGGAEQYF; DNA: TGCGCCAGCAGGGGGCGGACAGGGGGGGCCGAGCAGTACTTC
D: -; size: -; J: TRBJ1-3; V: TRBV7-2; CDR3: CASSLVGSGNTIYF; DNA: TGTGCCAGCAGCTTAGTGGGCAGCGGAAACACCATATATTTT
D: TRBD2; size: -; J: TRBJ2-7; V: TRBV7-2; CDR3: CASSLASGGPPQF; DNA: TGTGCCAGCAGCTTGGCTAGCGGGGGCCCACCCCAGTTC
D: TRBD2; size: -; J: TRBJ2-5; V: TRBV27; CDR3: CASSLLAGQETQYF; DNA: TGTGCCAGCAGTCTCCTAGCGGGGCAAGAGACCCAGTACTTC
D: TRBD2; size: -; J: TRBJ2-1; V: TRBV7-2; CDR3: CASSLRLAGAPHGEQFF; DNA: TGTGCCAGCAGCCTAAGACTAGCGGGAGCCCCCCACGGAGAGCAGTTCTTC
D: -; size: -; J: TRBJ1-6; V: TRBV4-1; CDR3: CASSLERQVSSYNSPLHF; DNA: TGCGCCAGCAGTCTAGAAAGACAGGTAAGCTCCTATAATTCACCCCTCCACTTT
D: -; size: -; J: TRBJ2-2; V: TRBV28; CDR3: CASSLVQVIKRPGELFF; DNA: TGTGCCAGCAGCCTGGTCCAGGTAATTAAACGACCCGGGGAGCTGTTTTTT
D: -; size: -; J: TRBJ1-4; V: TRBV5-1; CDR3: CASSRGDTDEKLFF; DNA: TGCGCCAGCAGCCGGGGGGATACCGATGAAAAACTGTTTTTT
D: -; size: -; J: TRBJ2-7; V: TRBV4-3; CDR3: CASSQDRGKWSSYEQYF; DNA: TGCGCCAGCAGCCAAGATCGGGGAAAATGGAGCTCCTACGAGCAGTACTTC
D: -; size: -; J: TRBJ2-7; V: TRBV5-1; CDR3: CASSLEGGLVYEQYF; DNA: TGCGCCAGCAGCTTGGAGGGGGGGTTGGTCTACGAGCAGTACTTC
D: TRBD1; size: -; J: TRBJ1-2; V: TRBV28; CDR3: CASGDRGREGYTF; DNA: TGTGCCAGCGGGGACAGGGGGCGCGAGGGCTACACCTTC
D: -; size: -; J: TRBJ2-7; V: TRBV11-3; CDR3: CASSFLGYEQYF; DNA: TGTGCCAGCAGCTTCCTCGGCTACGAGCAGTACTTC
D: TRBD1; size: once; J: TRBJ2-5; V: TRBV3-1/TRBV3-2; CDR3: CASSPQGTGGETQYF; DNA: TGTGCCAGCAGCCCACAGGGGACAGGGGGAGAGACCCAGTACTTC
D: TRBD1; size: -; J: TRBJ2-5; V: TRBV24-1; CDR3: CATSEVDRGRETQYF; DNA: TGTGCCACCAGTGAAGTCGACAGGGGGCGAGAGACCCAGTACTTC
D: TRBD2; size: -; J: TRBJ2-1; V: TRBV3-1/TRBV3-2; CDR3: CASATSGGYNEQFF; DNA: TGTGCCAGCGCGACTAGCGGGGGCTACAATGAGCAGTTCTTC
D: -; size: few; J: TRBJ2-7; V: TRBV2; CDR3: CASSEISQLNEQYF; DNA: TGTGCCAGCAGTGAAATCTCGCAGTTAAACGAGCAGTACTTC
D: TRBD1; size: once; J: TRBJ2-2; V: TRBV28; CDR3: CASSTGDRSGGELFF; DNA: TGTGCCAGCAGTACCGGGGACAGATCGGGCGGGGAGCTGTTTTTT
D: TRBD2; size: -; J: TRBJ2-1; V: TRBV13; CDR3: CASSDTSGSSYNEQFF; DNA: TGTGCCAGCAGCGACACTAGCGGAAGCTCCTACAATGAGCAGTTCTTC
D: TRBD2; size: -; J: TRBJ2-2; V: TRBV28; CDR3: CASRRAGGGTGELFF; DNA: TGTGCCAGCAGACGAGCGGGAGGGGGCACCGGGGAGCTGTTTTTT
D: -; size: -; J: TRBJ2-1; V: TRBV28; CDR3: CASGGLVEHNEQFF; DNA: TGTGCCAGCGGGGGCCTCGTCGAACACAATGAGCAGTTCTTC
D: TRBD2; size: once; J: TRBJ2-1; V: TRBV19; CDR3: CASTPDPPAGVNNEQFF; DNA: TGTGCCAGTACCCCTGACCCGCCAGCGGGGGTAAACAATGAGCAGTTCTTC
D: -; size: few; J: TRBJ1-1; V: TRBV15; CDR3: CATSRDPRFEAFF; DNA: TGTGCCACCAGCAGAGATCCGCGCTTTGAAGCTTTCTTT
D: -; size: -; J: TRBJ1-1; V: TRBV5-1; CDR3: CASSLGQGEAFF; DNA: TGCGCCAGCAGCTTAGGGCAGGGAGAAGCTTTCTTT
D: -; size: -; J: TRBJ1-2; V: TRBV7-2; CDR3: CASSWGRRDGYTF; DNA: TGTGCCAGCAGCTGGGGGAGGCGGGATGGCTACACCTTC
D: -; size: -; J: TRBJ2-7; V: TRBV18; CDR3: CASSPPGDEQYF; DNA: TGTGCCAGCTCACCACCAGGGGACGAGCAGTACTTC
D: TRBD2; size: -; J: TRBJ2-1; V: TRBV5-1; CDR3: CASSSRLAGNNEQFF; DNA: TGCGCCAGCAGCTCGCGACTAGCGGGGAACAATGAGCAGTTCTTC
D: -; size: once; J: TRBJ1-4; V: TRBV18; CDR3: CASSPNSEKLFF; DNA: TGTGCCAGCTCACCAAACAGCGAAAAACTGTTTTTT
D: -; size: -; J: TRBJ1-2; V: TRBV19; CDR3: CASISPGGARDGYTF; DNA: TGTGCCAGTATCTCCCCTGGGGGGGCGCGAGATGGCTACACCTTC
D: TRBD2; size: once; J: TRBJ2-7; V: TRBV5-1; CDR3: CASNRGGSGDFWYEQYF; DNA: TGCGCCAGCAACCGAGGTGGTAGCGGGGACTTCTGGTACGAGCAGTACTTC
D: -; size: -; J: TRBJ2-7; V: TRBV2; CDR3: CASSEVGGVKSYEQYF; DNA: TGTGCCAGCAGTGAAGTAGGGGGGGTAAAATCCTACGAGCAGTACTTC
D: -; size: -; J: TRBJ1-1; V: TRBV7-2; CDR3: CASSPVPGMNTEAFF; DNA: TGTGCCAGCAGCCCGGTTCCAGGGATGAACACTGAAGCTTTCTTT
D: -; size: -; J: TRBJ1-5; V: TRBV15; CDR3: CATSRSSQRYRGQPQHF; DNA: TGTGCCACCAGCAGGTCCTCGCAGAGGTATAGAGGTCAGCCCCAGCATTTT
D: TRBD2; size: -; J: TRBJ2-7; V: TRBV10-2; CDR3: CASRVAGVPYEQYF; DNA: TGCGCCAGCAGGGTAGCGGGGGTACCCTACGAGCAGTACTTC
D: TRBD1; size: -; J: TRBJ2-7; V: TRBV5-4; CDR3: CASSLAVGQGAYEQYF; DNA: TGTGCCAGCAGCTTGGCCGTAGGACAGGGAGCCTACGAGCAGTACTTC
D: -; size: -; J: TRBJ2-5; V: TRBV18; CDR3: CASSPGLNQETQYF; DNA: TGTGCCAGCTCACCAGGACTGAACCAAGAGACCCAGTACTTC
D: TRBD1; size: -; J: TRBJ1-1; V: TRBV5-1; CDR3: CASSNHLQTGLNTEAFF; DNA: TGCGCCAGCAGTAACCACCTCCAGACAGGGTTGAACACTGAAGCTTTCTTT
D: -; size: -; J: TRBJ2-1; V: TRBV11-3; CDR3: CASSLDLGTYNEQFF; DNA: TGTGCCAGCAGCTTAGATCTCGGTACGTACAATGAGCAGTTCTTC
D: -; size: once; J: TRBJ2-3; V: TRBV5-1; CDR3: CASRLGTLLTDTQYF; DNA: TGCGCCAGCAGGTTAGGGACACTACTCACAGATACGCAGTATTTT
D: -; size: -; J: TRBJ2-3; V: TRBV4-2; CDR3: CASSQVTPWGVSTDTQYF; DNA: TGTGCCAGCAGCCAAGTTACACCTTGGGGGGTAAGCACAGATACGCAGTATTTT
D: TRBD1; size: -; J: TRBJ2-7; V: TRBV6-2/TRBV6-3; CDR3: CASSARDRGVYEQYF; DNA: TGTGCCAGCAGTGCCCGGGACAGGGGGGTCTACGAGCAGTACTTC
D: -; size: -; J: TRBJ1-6; V: TRBV3-1/TRBV3-2; CDR3: CASSQAQWTRDSPLHF; DNA: TGTGCCAGCAGCCAAGCCCAGTGGACTAGGGATTCACCCCTCCACTTT
D: -; size: once; J: TRBJ1-5; V: TRBV10-2; CDR3: CATRRSGDGPQHF; DNA: TGCGCCACCCGGCGCTCGGGGGACGGGCCCCAGCATTTT